Listed below are T cell receptor beta chains from one sample, sequenced in a study of blood T cell repertoires in COVID-19. Repertoires were generated with immunoSEQ multiplex PCR, while TCRdb's copy carries only in-frame clones and drops some. This sample yields over 130,000 clones, of which about nine tenths are seen a single time; approximately 2.5% belongs to the top ten. Source material: peripheral blood. The receptors here all came from a human donor with COVID-19, enrolled during active disease. The donor label of this sample is uncertain. Both conserved end residues are part of each CDR3. The D gene is left open where the match is weak. Some rows mark clone size as missing; the rest say once, few, many or name a class of expanded clone.

j_call v_call d_call clone_size cdr3_aa cdr3_nt
TRBJ1-1 TRBV9 NA NA CASSPQLGTYRYYTEAFF TGTGCCAGCAGCCCCCAATTGGGGACATACAGATATTACACTGAAGCTTTCTTT
TRBJ1-2 TRBV29-1 NA NA CSGGTQGRSYGYTF TGCAGCGGAGGGACTCAGGGCAGGTCCTATGGCTACACCTTC
TRBJ1-4 TRBV18 TRBD1 NA CASSPQGATNEKLFF TGTGCCAGCTCACCCCAGGGGGCGACTAATGAAAAACTGTTTTTT
TRBJ1-5 TRBV28 NA once CASSYPPNQPQHF TGTGCCAGCAGCTACCCCCCCAATCAGCCCCAGCATTTT
TRBJ1-5 TRBV27 NA NA CASSLSGGGQPQHF TGTGCCAGCAGTTTATCGGGGGGAGGACAGCCCCAGCATTTT
TRBJ2-5 TRBV2 TRBD2 NA CASSVGLAGKETQYF TGTGCCAGCAGTGTTGGACTAGCGGGGAAAGAGACCCAGTACTTC
TRBJ2-1 TRBV11-2 TRBD1 NA CASSPRTGGHEQFF TGTGCCAGCAGCCCTCGGACAGGGGGCCATGAGCAGTTCTTC
TRBJ1-5 TRBV24-1 TRBD1 NA CATSDPRTGGTQPQHF TGTGCCACCAGTGATCCAAGGACAGGGGGCACTCAGCCCCAGCATTTT
TRBJ1-1 TRBV27 TRBD1 NA CASSGGTGANEAFF TGTGCCAGCAGTGGCGGGACAGGGGCAAATGAAGCTTTCTTT
TRBJ2-5 TRBV5-1 TRBD1 NA CASSRDRGGETQYF TGCGCCAGCAGCCGGGACAGGGGGGGAGAGACCCAGTACTTC
TRBJ2-7 TRBV28 NA NA CASTTDPYEQYF TGTGCCAGCACTACAGACCCCTACGAGCAGTACTTC
TRBJ2-3 TRBV25-1 NA NA CASSDGVGTDTQYF TGTGCCAGCAGTGACGGGGTTGGCACAGATACGCAGTATTTT
TRBJ2-6 TRBV6-6 NA NA CARAARGANVLTF TGTGCCAGGGCGGCTCGCGGGGCCAACGTCCTGACTTTC
TRBJ1-2 TRBV18 NA NA CASSPALPGGDGYTF TGTGCCAGCTCACCAGCTCTCCCCGGGGGTGACGGCTACACCTTC
TRBJ2-1 TRBV14 TRBD2 NA CASSLRPSGVNEQFF TGTGCCAGCAGCCTAAGGCCTAGCGGGGTGAATGAGCAGTTCTTC
TRBJ1-5 TRBV6-5 NA NA CASSDDIHSNQPQHF TGTGCCAGCAGCGACGACATACATAGCAATCAGCCCCAGCATTTT